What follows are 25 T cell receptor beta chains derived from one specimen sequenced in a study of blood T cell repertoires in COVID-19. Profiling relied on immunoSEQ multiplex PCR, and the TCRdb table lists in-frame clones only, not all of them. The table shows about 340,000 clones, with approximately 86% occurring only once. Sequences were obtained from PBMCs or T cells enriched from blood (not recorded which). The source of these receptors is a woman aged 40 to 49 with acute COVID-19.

The CDR3 DNA sequence: TGTGCCACCAGCCGACAGGGGGCGACCTATGGCTACACCTTC. Its protein is CATSRQGATYGYTF. This rearrangement joins TRBV15 to TRBJ1-2; 10 positions agree with TRBD1. With 5 bases clipped from V and 4 bases from J, the junction kept 4 bases outside the gene matches. Germline CDR1 LNHNV, CDR2 YYDKDF (reference sequence). The CDR3 has 14 amino acids.

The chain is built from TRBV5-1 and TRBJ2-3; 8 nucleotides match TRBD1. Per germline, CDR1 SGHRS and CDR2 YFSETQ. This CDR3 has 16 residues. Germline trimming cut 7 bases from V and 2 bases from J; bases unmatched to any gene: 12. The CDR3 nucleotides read TGCGCCAGCGCCCTCCTGGAGGGACAGGTCACAGATACGCAGTATTTT. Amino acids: CASALLEGQVTDTQYF.

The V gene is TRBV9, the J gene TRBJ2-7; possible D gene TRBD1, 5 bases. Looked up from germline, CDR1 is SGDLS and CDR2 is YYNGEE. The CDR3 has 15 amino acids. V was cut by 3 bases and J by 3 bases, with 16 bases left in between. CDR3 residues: CASSAGSQGGYEQYF. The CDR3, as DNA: TGTGCCAGCAGCGCAGGATCGCAGGGCGGCTACGAGCAGTACTTC.

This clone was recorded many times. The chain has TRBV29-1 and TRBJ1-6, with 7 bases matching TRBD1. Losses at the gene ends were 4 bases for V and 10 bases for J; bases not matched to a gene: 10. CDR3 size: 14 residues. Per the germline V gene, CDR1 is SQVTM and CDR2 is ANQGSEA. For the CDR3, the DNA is TGCAGCGTTGGGGACAGTGGACCGGGGTCACCCCTCCACTTT. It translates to CSVGDSGPGSPLHF.

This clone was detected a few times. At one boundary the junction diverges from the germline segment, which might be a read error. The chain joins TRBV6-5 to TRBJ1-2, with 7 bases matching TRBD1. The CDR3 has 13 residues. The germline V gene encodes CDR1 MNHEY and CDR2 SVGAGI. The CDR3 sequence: CASSYDQGVSKIF. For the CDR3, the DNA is TGTGCCAGCAGTTACGATCAGGGGGTGAGCAAGATCTTC.

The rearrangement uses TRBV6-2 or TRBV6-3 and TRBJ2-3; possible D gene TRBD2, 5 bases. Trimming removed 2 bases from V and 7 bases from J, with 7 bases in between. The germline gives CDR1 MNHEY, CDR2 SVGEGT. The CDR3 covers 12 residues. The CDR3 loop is CASSYRENTQYF. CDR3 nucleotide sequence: TGTGCCAGCAGTTACCGGGAAAATACGCAGTATTTT.

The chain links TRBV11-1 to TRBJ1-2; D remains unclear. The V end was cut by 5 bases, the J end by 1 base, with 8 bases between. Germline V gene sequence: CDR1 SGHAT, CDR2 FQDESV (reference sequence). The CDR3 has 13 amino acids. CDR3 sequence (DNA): TGTGCCAGCAGCGCCCGGGGTAACTATGGCTACACCTTC. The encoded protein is CASSARGNYGYTF.

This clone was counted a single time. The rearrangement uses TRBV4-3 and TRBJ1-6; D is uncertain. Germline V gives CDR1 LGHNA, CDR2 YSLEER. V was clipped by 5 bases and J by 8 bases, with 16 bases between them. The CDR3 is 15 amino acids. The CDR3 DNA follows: TGCGCCAGCAGCGTATGGGAGGGAGGAGATTCACCCCTCCACTTT. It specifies CASSVWEGGDSPLHF.

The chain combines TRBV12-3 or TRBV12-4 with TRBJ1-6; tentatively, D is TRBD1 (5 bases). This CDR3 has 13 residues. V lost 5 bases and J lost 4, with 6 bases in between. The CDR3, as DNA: TGTGCCAGCAGTCGGGGGTATAATTCACCCCTCCACTTT. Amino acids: CASSRGYNSPLHF.

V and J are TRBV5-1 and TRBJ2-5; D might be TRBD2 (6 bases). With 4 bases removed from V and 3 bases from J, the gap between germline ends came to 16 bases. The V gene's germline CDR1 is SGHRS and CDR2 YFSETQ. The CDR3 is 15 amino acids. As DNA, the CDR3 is TGCGCCAGCAGCACTAGCCGTGGGGCTGAAGAGACCCAGTACTTC. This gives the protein CASSTSRGAEETQYF.

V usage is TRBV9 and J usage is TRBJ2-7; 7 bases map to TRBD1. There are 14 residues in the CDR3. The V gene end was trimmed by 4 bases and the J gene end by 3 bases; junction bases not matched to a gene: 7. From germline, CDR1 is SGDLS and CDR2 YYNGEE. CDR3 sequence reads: CASSPTDRVYEQYF. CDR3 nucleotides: TGTGCCAGCAGCCCAACCGACAGGGTCTACGAGCAGTACTTC.

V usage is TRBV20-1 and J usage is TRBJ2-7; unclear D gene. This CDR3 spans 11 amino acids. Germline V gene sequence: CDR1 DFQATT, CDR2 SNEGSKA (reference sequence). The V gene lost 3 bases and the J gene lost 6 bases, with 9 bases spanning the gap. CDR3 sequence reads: CSARSLREQYF. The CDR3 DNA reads TGCAGTGCTAGGTCACTCCGCGAGCAGTACTTC.

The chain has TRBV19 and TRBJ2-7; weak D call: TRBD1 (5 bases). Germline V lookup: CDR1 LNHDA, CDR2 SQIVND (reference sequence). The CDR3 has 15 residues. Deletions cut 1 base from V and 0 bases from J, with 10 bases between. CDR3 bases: TGTGCCAGTAGTATAGGCGGACACCGCTCCTACGAGCAGTACTTC. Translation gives CASSIGGHRSYEQYF.

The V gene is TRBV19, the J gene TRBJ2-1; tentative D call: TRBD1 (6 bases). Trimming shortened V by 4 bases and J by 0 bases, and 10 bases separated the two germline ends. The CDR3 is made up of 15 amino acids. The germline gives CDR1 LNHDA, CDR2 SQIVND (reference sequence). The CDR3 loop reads CASSTQGTSYNEQFF. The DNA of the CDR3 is TGTGCCAGTAGTACCCAGGGGACCTCCTACAATGAGCAGTTCTTC.

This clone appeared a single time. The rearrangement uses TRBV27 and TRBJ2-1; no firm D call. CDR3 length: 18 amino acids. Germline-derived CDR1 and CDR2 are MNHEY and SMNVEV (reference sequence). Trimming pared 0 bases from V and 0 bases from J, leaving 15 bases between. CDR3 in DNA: TGTGCCAGCAGTTTATCTTTCAGTATCCGGAGCTCCTACAATGAGCAGTTCTTC. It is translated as CASSLSFSIRSSYNEQFF.

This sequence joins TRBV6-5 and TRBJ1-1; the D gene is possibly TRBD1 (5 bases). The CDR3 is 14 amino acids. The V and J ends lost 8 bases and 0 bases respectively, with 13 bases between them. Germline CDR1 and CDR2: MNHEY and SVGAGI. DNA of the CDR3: TGTGCCAGCTATCGGGGGAGCTTGAACACTGAAGCTTTCTTT. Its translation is CASYRGSLNTEAFF.

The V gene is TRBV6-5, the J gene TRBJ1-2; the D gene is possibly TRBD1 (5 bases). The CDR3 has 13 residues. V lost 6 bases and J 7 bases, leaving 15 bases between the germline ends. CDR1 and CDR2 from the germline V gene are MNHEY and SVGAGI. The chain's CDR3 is CASRKGLGIGYTF. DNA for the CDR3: TGTGCCAGCAGGAAGGGACTGGGAATTGGCTACACCTTC.

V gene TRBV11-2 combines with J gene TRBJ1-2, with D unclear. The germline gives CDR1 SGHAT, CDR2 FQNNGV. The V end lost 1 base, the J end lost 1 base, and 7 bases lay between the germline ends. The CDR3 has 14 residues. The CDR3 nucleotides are TGTGCCAGCAGCTTAGTTGGCTTTAACTATGGCTACACCTTC. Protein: CASSLVGFNYGYTF. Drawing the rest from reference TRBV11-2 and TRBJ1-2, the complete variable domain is EAGVAQSPRYKIIEKRQSVAFWCNPISGHATLYWYQQILGQGPKLLIQFQNNGVVDDSQLPKDRFSAERLKGVDSTLKIQPAKLEDSAVYLCASSLVGFNYGYTFGSGTRLTVV.

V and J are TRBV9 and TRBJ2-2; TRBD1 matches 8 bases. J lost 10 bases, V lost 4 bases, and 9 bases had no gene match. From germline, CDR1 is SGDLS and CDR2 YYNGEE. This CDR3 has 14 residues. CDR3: CASSLRTGSEELFF. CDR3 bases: TGTGCCAGCAGCCTTCGGACAGGGTCGGAGGAGCTGTTTTTT.

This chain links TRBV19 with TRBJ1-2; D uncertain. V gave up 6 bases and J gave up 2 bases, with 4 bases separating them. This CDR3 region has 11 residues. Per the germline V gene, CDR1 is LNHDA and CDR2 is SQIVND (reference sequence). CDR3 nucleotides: TGTGCCAGTAGCCCAAACTATGGCTACACCTTC. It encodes CASSPNYGYTF.

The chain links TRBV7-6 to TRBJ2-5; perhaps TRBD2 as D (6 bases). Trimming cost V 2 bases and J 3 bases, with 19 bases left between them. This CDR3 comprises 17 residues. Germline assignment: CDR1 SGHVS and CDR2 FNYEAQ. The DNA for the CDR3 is TGTGCCAGCAGCTTAAGTCTTCGCGGGACCTCAGAAGAGACCCAGTACTTC. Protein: CASSLSLRGTSEETQYF.

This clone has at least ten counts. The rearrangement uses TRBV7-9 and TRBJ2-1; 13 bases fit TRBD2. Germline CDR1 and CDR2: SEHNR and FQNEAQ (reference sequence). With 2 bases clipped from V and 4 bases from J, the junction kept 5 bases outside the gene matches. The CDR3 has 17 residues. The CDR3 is CASSLLGLAGAYNEQFF. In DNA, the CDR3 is TGTGCCAGCAGCTTACTTGGACTAGCGGGAGCATACAATGAGCAGTTCTTC.

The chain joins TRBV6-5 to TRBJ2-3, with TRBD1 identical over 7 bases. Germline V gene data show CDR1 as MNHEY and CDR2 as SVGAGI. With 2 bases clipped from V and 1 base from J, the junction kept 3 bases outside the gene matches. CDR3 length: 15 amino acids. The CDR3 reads CASSYVGQGTDTQYF. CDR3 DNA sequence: TGTGCCAGCAGTTACGTCGGACAGGGCACAGATACGCAGTATTTT.

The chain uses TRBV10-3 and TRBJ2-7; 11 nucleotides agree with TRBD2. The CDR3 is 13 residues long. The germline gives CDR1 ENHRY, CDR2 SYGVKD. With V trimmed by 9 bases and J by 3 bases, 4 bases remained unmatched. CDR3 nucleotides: TGTGCCATAACTAGCGGGAGTAACTACGAGCAGTACTTC. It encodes CAITSGSNYEQYF.

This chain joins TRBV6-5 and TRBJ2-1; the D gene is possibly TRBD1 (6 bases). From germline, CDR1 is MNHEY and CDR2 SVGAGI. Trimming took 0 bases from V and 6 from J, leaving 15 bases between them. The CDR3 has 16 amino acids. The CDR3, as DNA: TGTGCCAGCAGTTACTCAGTCAGGGGAAAGGGCAATGAGCAGTTCTTC. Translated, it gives CASSYSVRGKGNEQFF.